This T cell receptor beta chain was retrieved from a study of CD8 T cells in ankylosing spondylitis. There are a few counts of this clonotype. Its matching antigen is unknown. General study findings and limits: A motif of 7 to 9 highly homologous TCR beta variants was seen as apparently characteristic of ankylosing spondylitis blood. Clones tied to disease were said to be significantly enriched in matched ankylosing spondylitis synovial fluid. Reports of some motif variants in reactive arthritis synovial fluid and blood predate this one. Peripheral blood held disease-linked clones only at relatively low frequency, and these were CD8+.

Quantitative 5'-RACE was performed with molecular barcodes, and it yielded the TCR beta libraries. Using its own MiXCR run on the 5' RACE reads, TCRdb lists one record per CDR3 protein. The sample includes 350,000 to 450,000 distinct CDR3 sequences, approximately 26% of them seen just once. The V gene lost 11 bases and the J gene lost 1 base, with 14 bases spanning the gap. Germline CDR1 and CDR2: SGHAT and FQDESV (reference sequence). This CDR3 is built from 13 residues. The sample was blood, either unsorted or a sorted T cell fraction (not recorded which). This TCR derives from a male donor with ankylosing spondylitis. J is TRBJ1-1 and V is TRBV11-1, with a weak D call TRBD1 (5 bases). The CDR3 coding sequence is TGTGCCTTACAGGAGGGATCGAACACTGAAGCTTTCTTT. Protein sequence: CALQEGSNTEAFF.